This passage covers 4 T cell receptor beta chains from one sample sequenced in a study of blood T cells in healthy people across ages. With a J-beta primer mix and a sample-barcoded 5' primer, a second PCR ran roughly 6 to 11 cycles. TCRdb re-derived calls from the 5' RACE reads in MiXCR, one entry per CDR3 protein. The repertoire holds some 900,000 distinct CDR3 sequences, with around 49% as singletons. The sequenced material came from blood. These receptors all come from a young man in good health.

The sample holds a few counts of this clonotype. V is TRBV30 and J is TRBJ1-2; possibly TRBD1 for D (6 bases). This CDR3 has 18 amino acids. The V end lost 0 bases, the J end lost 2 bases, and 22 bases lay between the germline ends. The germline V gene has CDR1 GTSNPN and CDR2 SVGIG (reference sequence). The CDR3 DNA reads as TGTGCCTGGAGTGTAGAGTACGTTTTGGAGGGGACAAACTATGGCTACACCTTC. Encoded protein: CAWSVEYVLEGTNYGYTF.

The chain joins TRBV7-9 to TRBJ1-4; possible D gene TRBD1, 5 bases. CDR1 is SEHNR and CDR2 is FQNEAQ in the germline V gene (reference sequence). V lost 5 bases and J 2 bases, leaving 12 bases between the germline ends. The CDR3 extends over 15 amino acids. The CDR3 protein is CASSLQGPTNEKLFF. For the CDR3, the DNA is TGTGCCAGCAGCCTTCAGGGTCCGACTAATGAAAAACTGTTTTTT.

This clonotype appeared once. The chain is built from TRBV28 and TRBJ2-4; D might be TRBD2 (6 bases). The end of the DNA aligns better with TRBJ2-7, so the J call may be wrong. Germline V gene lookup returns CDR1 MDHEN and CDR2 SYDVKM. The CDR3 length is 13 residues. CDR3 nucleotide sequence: TGTGCCAGCAACGGGGGATGGGCCTACGAGCAGTACTTC. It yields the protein CASNGGWAYEQYF.

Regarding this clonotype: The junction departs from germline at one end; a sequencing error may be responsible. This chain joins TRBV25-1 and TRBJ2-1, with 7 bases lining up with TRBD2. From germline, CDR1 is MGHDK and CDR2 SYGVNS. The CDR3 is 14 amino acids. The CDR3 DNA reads TGTGCCAGCTCCGGACTAGGAATAGTCGGATCTCCCTCCTTC. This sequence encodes CASSGLGIVGSPSF.